A selection of T cell receptor beta chains follows, all from one sample in a study of cytomegalovirus exposure and HLA in healthy donors. Libraries were prepared by immunoSEQ multiplex PCR; TCRdb keeps only in-frame clonotypes and omits some of them. The sample gives approximately 200,000 clones, just over 90% of which show up once; 0.85% to 1.2% is in the top ten. Input material: PBMCs. The receptors derive from a woman aged 18-29 years in good health and CMV-seronegative. The CDR3 runs from the conserved cysteine through the conserved F or W. D genes are given only for firm matches. Not all rows give a size; the values are once, few, many and, for expanded clones, a class.

TRBV30	TRBJ1-1	NA	NA	TGTGCCTGGGAAACAGGCTACACTGAAGCTTTCTTT	CAWETGYTEAFF
TRBV28	TRBJ2-3	TRBD2	NA	TGTGCCAGCAGTGCGCTAGCGGCAGATACGCAGTATTTT	CASSALAADTQYF
TRBV28	TRBJ1-4	NA	NA	TGTGCCAGCAGCCCCCCAGGTTGGGAAAAACTGTTTTTT	CASSPPGWEKLFF
TRBV2	TRBJ1-1	TRBD1	NA	TGTGCCAGCAGTGTAGTTCCAGGAGACAGGGCCTCGATGGACACTGAAGCTTTCTTT	CASSVVPGDRASMDTEAFF
TRBV25-1	TRBJ2-1	NA	few	TGTGCCAGCAGTGCCGACAGGTTACTGAACAATGAGCAGTTCTTC	CASSADRLLNNEQFF
TRBV6-1	TRBJ1-1	TRBD1	NA	TGTGCCAGCAGTCCGGACAGGCCCGGGAACACTGAAGCTTTCTTT	CASSPDRPGNTEAFF
TRBV11-2	TRBJ1-1	TRBD1	NA	TGTGCCAGCAGCCCAAGGGGACAGGGGCTACACACTGAAGCTTTCTTT	CASSPRGQGLHTEAFF
TRBV27	TRBJ2-3	TRBD2	NA	TGTGCCAGCAGTTACTACCTAGCGGGAGGCACAGATACGCAGTATTTT	CASSYYLAGGTDTQYF
TRBV27	TRBJ2-5	NA	NA	TGTGCCAGCAGCTTTACCAGGGGGACCCAGTACTTC	CASSFTRGTQYF
TRBV13	TRBJ2-7	NA	once	TGTGCCAGCAGCTCCAGGGGGGTGAACGAGCAGTACTTC	CASSSRGVNEQYF
TRBV5-1	TRBJ2-7	TRBD1	once	TGCGCCAGCAGCCAAGGAACGGGACAGGGGTCCAACGAGCAGTACTTC	CASSQGTGQGSNEQYF
TRBV6-5	TRBJ1-5	NA	NA	TGTGCCACCTGGGCAATTAATCAGCCCCAGCATTTT	CATWAINQPQHF
TRBV5-1	TRBJ1-1	TRBD1	NA	TGCGCCAGCAGCTACAGACAGGGTGGGGGAACTGAAGCTTTCTTT	CASSYRQGGGTEAFF
TRBV2	TRBJ1-5	NA	NA	TGTGCCAGCAGTGGCCGGGAAAATCAGCCCCAGCATTTT	CASSGRENQPQHF
TRBV2	TRBJ1-2	TRBD1	NA	TGTGCCAGCAGCCTTGGACAGGGGGTTGCCACTAACTATGGCTACACCTTC	CASSLGQGVATNYGYTF
TRBV7-8	TRBJ1-2	NA	NA	TGTGCCAGCAGCCTCTACAGGGTACCGATGTATGGCTACACCTTC	CASSLYRVPMYGYTF
TRBV9	TRBJ2-2	NA	NA	TGTGCCAGCAGCGTAAATCCGGGACAAAACACCGGGGAGCTGTTTTTT	CASSVNPGQNTGELFF
TRBV10-2	TRBJ2-7	TRBD2	NA	TGCGCCAGCACCCCGGGACTAGCGGGGTACGAGCAGTACTTC	CASTPGLAGYEQYF
TRBV27	TRBJ2-7	NA	NA	TGTGCCAGCAGCCACACCTCCCCCTGGGAGCAGTACTTC	CASSHTSPWEQYF
TRBV4-2	TRBJ2-5	TRBD2	NA	TGTGCCAGCAGGGGAAGCGGGAGGAATCAAGAGACCCAGTACTTC	CASRGSGRNQETQYF
TRBV7-7	TRBJ2-7	TRBD1	once	TGTGCTAGCAGCTTAGGACAGGGGGCCTACGAGCAGTACTTC	CASSLGQGAYEQYF
TRBV6-1	TRBJ2-5	NA	NA	TGTGCCAGCAGATATGAGACCCAGTACTTC	CASRYETQYF
TRBV7-6	TRBJ1-4	TRBD1	NA	TGTGCCAGCAGCGTTCCGGGACAGGGGAGGGGAAAACTGTTTTTT	CASSVPGQGRGKLFF
TRBV28	TRBJ2-7	TRBD2	NA	TGTGCCAGCAGCCCTCGGACTAGCGGGAGATCGCACTACGAGCAGTACTTC	CASSPRTSGRSHYEQYF
TRBV6-1	TRBJ1-2	NA	NA	TGTGCCAGCAGCTCTTCGGGGTCGCATGGCTACACCTTC	CASSSSGSHGYTF
TRBV7-3	TRBJ1-3	NA	few	TGTGCCAGCAGCTGGGGCGCGGGAAACACCATATATTTT	CASSWGAGNTIYF
TRBV30	TRBJ2-7	NA	NA	TGTGCCTGGAGTTTTCTATACGAGCAGTACTTC	CAWSFLYEQYF
TRBV28	TRBJ1-1	TRBD1	NA	TGTGCCAGCAGCCCCCCTGGACAGGGTTCGGAGATGAACACTGAAGCTTTCTTT	CASSPPGQGSEMNTEAFF
TRBV28	TRBJ1-1	NA	NA	TGTGCCAGCAGTTTACCCCCGCAGGGGAAGACTGAAGCTTTCTTT	CASSLPPQGKTEAFF
TRBV6-1	TRBJ1-5	TRBD1	NA	TGTGCCGGCCGCGCGGGACAGAATCAGCCCCAGCATTTT	CAGRAGQNQPQHF
TRBV7-9	TRBJ2-1	NA	NA	TGTGCCAGCAGCTTAGACGGCGGGATGGGTGAGCAGTTCTTC	CASSLDGGMGEQFF
TRBV10-2	TRBJ1-1	NA	NA	TGCGCCAGCAGTGTGACAGACACTGAAGCTTTCTTT	CASSVTDTEAFF
TRBV5-1	TRBJ2-1	TRBD2	once	TGCGCCAGCAGTCTAGCGGTTGGCTCCTACAATGAGCAGTTCTTC	CASSLAVGSYNEQFF
TRBV6-4	TRBJ1-2	NA	NA	TGTGCCAGCAGTGATTTTGGCAGTCCTGGCTACACCTTC	CASSDFGSPGYTF
TRBV28	TRBJ1-5	TRBD1	once	TGTGCCAGCAGTCCCCCGACAGGGGGGCATCAGCCCCAGCATTTT	CASSPPTGGHQPQHF
TRBV29-1	TRBJ2-4	TRBD1	NA	TGCAGCGTTGAGCCCGGGACAGGGGGCATTCAGTACTTC	CSVEPGTGGIQYF
TRBV19	TRBJ2-7	NA	NA	TGTGCCAGTAGCTTCACATTAGGGGATTACGAGCAGTACTTC	CASSFTLGDYEQYF
TRBV11-3	TRBJ2-7	TRBD1	NA	TGTGCCAGCAGCTTAGGGACAGGGGGGTACGAGCAGTACTTC	CASSLGTGGYEQYF
TRBV12-2	TRBJ1-2	NA	NA	TGTGCAGGACAGGGCCCAAACTATGGCTACACCTTC	CAGQGPNYGYTF
TRBV5-1	TRBJ1-3	NA	NA	TGCGCCAGCAGCTTGCCCAGGGACTCTGGAAACACCATATATTTT	CASSLPRDSGNTIYF
TRBV6-6	TRBJ2-7	TRBD1	NA	TGTGCCAGCAGGCCCGGTGACAGGGGCTCAGGCTACGAGCAGTACTTC	CASRPGDRGSGYEQYF
TRBV29-1	TRBJ1-2	TRBD1	NA	TGCAGCGTTGAGGGACAGGGGTATGGCTACACCTTC	CSVEGQGYGYTF
TRBV7-8	TRBJ2-3	TRBD2	NA	TGTGCCAGCAGCTTAGGGGGGACTAGCGGGATGTTTGGCACAGATACGCAGTATTTT	CASSLGGTSGMFGTDTQYF
TRBV4-2	TRBJ2-3	NA	NA	TGTGCCAGCAGCCAATTTCTTTACACAGATACGCAGTATTTT	CASSQFLYTDTQYF
TRBV23-1	TRBJ1-4	NA	NA	TGCGCCAGCACCTCGGGGGAAAAACTGTTTTTT	CASTSGEKLFF
TRBV11-2	TRBJ2-7	TRBD2	NA	TGTGCCAGCAGCCCATGGGGGGGAAGCGAGCAGTACTTC	CASSPWGGSEQYF
TRBV30	TRBJ1-5	TRBD1	NA	TGTGCCTGGAGTTCCGAGACAGGGGACCAGCCCCAGCATTTT	CAWSSETGDQPQHF
TRBV29-1	TRBJ2-1	NA	NA	TGCAGCGTTGTTGTAGTCGGCGGGAAGGAGCAGTTCTTC	CSVVVVGGKEQFF
TRBV30	TRBJ2-1	TRBD2	NA	TGTGCCTGGAGTGAAGAAGTACTAGCGGGAGATGAGCAGTTCTTC	CAWSEEVLAGDEQFF
TRBV30	TRBJ2-1	TRBD2	NA	TGTGCCTTCAAACTCCGGACTAGGATTTACAATGAGCAGTTCTTC	CAFKLRTRIYNEQFF
TRBV9	TRBJ2-1	NA	NA	TGTGCCAGCAGCATCGACCAGGGTCGTGAGCAGTTCTTC	CASSIDQGREQFF
TRBV6-1	TRBJ2-5	NA	NA	TGTGCCAGCAGTGAGCCACCCGGAGAGACCCAGTACTTC	CASSEPPGETQYF
TRBV2	TRBJ1-3	TRBD1	NA	TGTGCCAGCAGCGATGGGACAGCCCGAGGAAACACCATATATTTT	CASSDGTARGNTIYF